This TCR beta chain was observed in a study of blood T cell repertoires in COVID-19. The ends lost 3 bases at V and 0 bases at J; junction bases unmatched: 5. This CDR3 region has 15 residues. Germline V gives CDR1 SGHRS, CDR2 YFSETQ. The assay was immunoSEQ multiplex PCR, and TCRdb's table has in-frame clones only and misses some. The repertoire holds over 200,000 clones, 81% seen once, with about 9% in the top ten. The sequence came from a man aged 35-49 years who had recovered from COVID-19. The chain employs TRBV5-1 and TRBJ1-1; 7 positions match TRBD1. The specimen sequenced was PBMCs or T cells enriched from blood (not recorded which). CDR3 amino acids: CASSSGQIMNTEAFF. In DNA, the CDR3 is TGCGCCAGCAGCTCGGGACAGATCATGAACACTGAAGCTTTCTTT.